This is a list of T cell receptor beta chains from one sample in a study of control samples from healthy donors and cancer patients. Sequencing used immunoSEQ multiplex PCR; TCRdb keeps in-frame clones, though not all of them. The repertoire consists of just under 65,000 clones, with approximately 85% occurring once and the leading ten covering roughly 5%. Sequencing used blood. These receptors all come from a man between 35 and 55 years old in good health. The CDR3 runs from the conserved cysteine through the conserved F or W. A D gene is named only where the DNA matches it firmly. Expanded clones are given a class, and other clones once, few, many or no size at all.

size | J | V | D | CDR3 | DNA
. | TRBJ1-2 | TRBV5-6 | TRBD1 | CASSFGTGGFRYGYTF | TGTGCCAGCAGCTTCGGGACAGGGGGCTTTCGCTATGGCTACACCTTC
. | TRBJ1-1 | TRBV29-1 | . | CSVPGPLNTEAFF | TGCAGCGTTCCGGGACCGTTGAACACTGAAGCTTTCTTT
once | TRBJ2-3 | TRBV19 | TRBD2 | CASSQLAGGPDTQYF | TGTGCCAGTAGTCAACTAGCGGGAGGGCCGGATACGCAGTATTTT
. | TRBJ1-2 | TRBV3-1/TRBV3-2 | . | CASSQEHDYGYTF | TGTGCCAGCAGCCAAGAGCATGACTATGGCTACACCTTC
. | TRBJ1-1 | TRBV11-3 | . | CASSVKYSEAFF | TGTGCCAGCAGCGTTAAATATAGTGAAGCTTTCTTT
once | TRBJ2-3 | TRBV24-1 | TRBD1 | CATSDPGQAEDTQYF | TGTGCCACCAGTGATCCGGGACAGGCCGAAGATACGCAGTATTTT
. | TRBJ2-3 | TRBV6-5 | . | CASSRTRADTDTQYF | TGTGCCAGCAGTCGTACTAGGGCCGATACAGATACGCAGTATTTT
. | TRBJ1-1 | TRBV27 | . | CASRPRDITEAFF | TGTGCCAGCAGGCCCCGGGACATCACTGAAGCTTTCTTT
. | TRBJ1-1 | TRBV7-3 | . | CASSLRGVGTEAFF | TGTGCCAGCAGCTTAAGAGGGGTCGGCACTGAAGCTTTCTTT
. | TRBJ2-7 | TRBV5-1 | . | CASSLELREVDEQYF | TGCGCCAGCAGCTTAGAGCTTAGGGAGGTCGACGAGCAGTACTTC
. | TRBJ1-3 | TRBV7-3 | TRBD1 | CASSLRQGGGNTIYF | TGTGCCAGCAGCTTAAGACAGGGTGGAGGAAACACCATATATTTT
. | TRBJ1-3 | TRBV29-1 | . | CSVLQVRGNTIYF | TGCAGCGTGTTACAGGTTCGAGGAAACACCATATATTTT
. | TRBJ2-3 | TRBV19 | TRBD2 | CASNLLAGGPDTQYF | TGTGCCAGTAATTTACTAGCGGGGGGGCCAGATACGCAGTATTTT
. | TRBJ2-2 | TRBV5-1 | . | CASSKDIAGELFF | TGCGCCAGCAGCAAGGACATCGCCGGGGAGCTGTTTTTT